This T cell receptor beta chain was identified during a study of regulatory T cells in long-lasting Graves disease. This CDR3 comprises 14 residues. J lost 4 bases, V lost 5 bases, and 7 bases had no gene match. To make TCR beta libraries, researchers used iRepertoire HTBI primers and Arm-PCR of CDR3 regions. Via MiXCR, TCRdb re-called the multiplex PCR reads, giving one row per CDR3 protein. The sample lists under 450,000 distinct CDR3 sequences; roughly 12% were seen once. In this sample, this clonotype turned up many times. Its antigen is unknown. Study results and caveats: Among the persistent patients, 2,500 to 3,000 public clonotypes were shared, more than the approximately 960 shared among new patients.

As for time point: newly diagnosed GD, antithyroid drugs for less than 3 months. PBMC-extracted RNA yielded the TCR library. These sequences were also reported in another study, on T cells in Graves' hyperthyroidism and ophthalmopathy.

The input for sequencing was peripheral blood mononuclear cells (PBMCs), taken at new diagnosis, from a patient treated with antithyroid drugs. The V gene is TRBV12-3 or TRBV12-4, the J gene TRBJ1-2, with 7 bases fitting TRBD1. This TCR was sampled from a woman aged 18 to 35 with Graves disease. The CDR3 region has the DNA TGTGCCAGCAGTCCAGGGGGAGTGGGCTATGGCTACACCTTC. Amino acid sequence: CASSPGGVGYGYTF.